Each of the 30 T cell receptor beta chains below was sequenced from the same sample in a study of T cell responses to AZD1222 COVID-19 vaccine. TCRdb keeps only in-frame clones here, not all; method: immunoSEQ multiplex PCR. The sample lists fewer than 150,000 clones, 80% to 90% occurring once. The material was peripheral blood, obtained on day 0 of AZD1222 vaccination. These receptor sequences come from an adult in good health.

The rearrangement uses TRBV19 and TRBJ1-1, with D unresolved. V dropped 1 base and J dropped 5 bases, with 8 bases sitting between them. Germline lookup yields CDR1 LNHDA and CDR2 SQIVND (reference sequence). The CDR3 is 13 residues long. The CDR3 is CASSIGEETEAFF. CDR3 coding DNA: TGTGCCAGTAGTATAGGGGAGGAAACTGAAGCTTTCTTT. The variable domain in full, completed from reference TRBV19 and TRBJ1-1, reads DGGITQSPKYLFRKEGQNVTLSCEQNLNHDAMYWYRQDPGQGLRLIYYSQIVNDFQKGDIAEGYSVSREKKESFPLTVTSAQKNPTAFYLCASSIGEETEAFFGQGTRLTVV.

The chain's CDR3 is CASSLAGNGRASTEAFF. The DNA of the CDR3 is TGTGCCAGCAGTTTGGCAGGGAACGGCCGCGCGAGCACTGAAGCTTTCTTT. The V and J genes are TRBV28 and TRBJ1-1, with D tentatively TRBD1 (5 bases). This CDR3 comprises 17 residues. Germline V gene data show CDR1 as MDHEN and CDR2 as SYDVKM. V gave up 3 bases and J gave up 4 bases, with 21 bases separating them.

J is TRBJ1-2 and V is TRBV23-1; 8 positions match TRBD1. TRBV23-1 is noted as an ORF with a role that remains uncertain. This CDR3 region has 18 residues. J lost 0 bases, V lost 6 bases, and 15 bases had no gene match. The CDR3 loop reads CASRLKGDAQGANYGYTF. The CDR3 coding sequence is TGCGCCAGCAGACTGAAGGGGGACGCACAGGGGGCTAACTATGGCTACACCTTC.

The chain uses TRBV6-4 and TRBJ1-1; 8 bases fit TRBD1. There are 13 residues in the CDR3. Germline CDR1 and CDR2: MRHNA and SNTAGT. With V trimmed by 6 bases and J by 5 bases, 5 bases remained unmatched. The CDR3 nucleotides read TGTGCCAGCAGACGGACAGGGTGGACTGAAGCTTTCTTT. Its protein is CASRRTGWTEAFF.

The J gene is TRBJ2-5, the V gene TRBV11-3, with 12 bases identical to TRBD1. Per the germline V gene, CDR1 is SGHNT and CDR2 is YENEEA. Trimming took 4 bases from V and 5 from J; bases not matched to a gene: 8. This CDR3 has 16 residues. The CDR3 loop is CASSSRGQGAAETQYF. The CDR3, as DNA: TGTGCCAGCAGCTCAAGGGGACAGGGGGCGGCGGAGACCCAGTACTTC.

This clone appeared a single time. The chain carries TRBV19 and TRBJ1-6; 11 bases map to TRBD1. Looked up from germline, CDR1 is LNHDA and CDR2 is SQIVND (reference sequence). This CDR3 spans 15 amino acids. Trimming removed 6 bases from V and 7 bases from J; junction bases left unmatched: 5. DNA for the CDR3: TGTGCCAGTAGAGAGCGGGACAGGGGGAATTCACCCCTCCACTTT. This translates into CASRERDRGNSPLHF. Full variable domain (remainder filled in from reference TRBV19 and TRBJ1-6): DGGITQSPKYLFRKEGQNVTLSCEQNLNHDAMYWYRQDPGQGLRLIYYSQIVNDFQKGDIAEGYSVSREKKESFPLTVTSAQKNPTAFYLCASRERDRGNSPLHFGNGTRLTVT.

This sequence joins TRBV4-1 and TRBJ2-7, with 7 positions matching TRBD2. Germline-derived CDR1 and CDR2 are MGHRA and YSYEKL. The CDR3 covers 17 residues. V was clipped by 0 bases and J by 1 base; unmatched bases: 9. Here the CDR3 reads CASSQEGGGRESYEQYF. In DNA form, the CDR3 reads TGCGCCAGCAGCCAAGAAGGAGGCGGGAGAGAGTCCTACGAGCAGTACTTC.

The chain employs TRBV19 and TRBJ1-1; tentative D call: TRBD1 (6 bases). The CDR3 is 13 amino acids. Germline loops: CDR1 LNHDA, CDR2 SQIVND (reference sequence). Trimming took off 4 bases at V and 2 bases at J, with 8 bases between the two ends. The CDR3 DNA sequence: TGTGCCAGTAGTAGGGGGGCCAACACTGAAGCTTTCTTT. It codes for CASSRGANTEAFF.

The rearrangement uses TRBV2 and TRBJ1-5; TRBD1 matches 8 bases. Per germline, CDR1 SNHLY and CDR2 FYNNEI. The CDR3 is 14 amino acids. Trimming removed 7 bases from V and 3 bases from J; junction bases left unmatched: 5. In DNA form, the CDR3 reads TGTGCCAGCACTGGGACAGGTAACAATCAGCCCCAGCATTTT. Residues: CASTGTGNNQPQHF.

The CDR3 DNA reads TGTGCCAGCAGTCAAGGGGGGCGCGGGAGCACTGAAGCTTTCTTT. Its translation: CASSQGGRGSTEAFF. The chain employs TRBV7-8 and TRBJ1-1; D perhaps matches TRBD1 (6 bases). V shed 6 bases and J shed 4 bases, with 18 bases lying between them. Germline assignment: CDR1 SGHVS and CDR2 FQNEAQ. This CDR3 region has 15 residues.

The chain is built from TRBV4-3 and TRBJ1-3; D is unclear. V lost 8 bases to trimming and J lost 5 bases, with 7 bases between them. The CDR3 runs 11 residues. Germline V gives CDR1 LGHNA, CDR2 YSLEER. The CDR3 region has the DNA TGCGCCAGCCGTATAAGAAACACCATATATTTT. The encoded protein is CASRIRNTIYF.

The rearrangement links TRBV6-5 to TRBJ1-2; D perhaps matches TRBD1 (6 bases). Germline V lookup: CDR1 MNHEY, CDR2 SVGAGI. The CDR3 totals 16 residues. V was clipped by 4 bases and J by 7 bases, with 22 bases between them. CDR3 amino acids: CASSSATASGAGGYTF. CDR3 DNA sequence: TGTGCCAGCAGTTCCGCCACTGCGTCGGGGGCTGGTGGCTACACCTTC.

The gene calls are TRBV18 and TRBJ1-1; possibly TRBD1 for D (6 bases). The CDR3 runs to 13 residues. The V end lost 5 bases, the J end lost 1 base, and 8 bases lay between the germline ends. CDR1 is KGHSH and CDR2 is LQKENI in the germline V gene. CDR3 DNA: TGTGCCAGCTCAGCGACAGGGAACACTGAAGCTTTCTTT. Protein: CASSATGNTEAFF.

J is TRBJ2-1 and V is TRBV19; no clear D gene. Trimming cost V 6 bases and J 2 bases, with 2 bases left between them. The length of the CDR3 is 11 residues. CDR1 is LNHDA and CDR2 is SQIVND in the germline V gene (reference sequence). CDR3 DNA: TGTGCCAGTAGAACCTACAATGAGCAGTTCTTC. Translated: CASRTYNEQFF.

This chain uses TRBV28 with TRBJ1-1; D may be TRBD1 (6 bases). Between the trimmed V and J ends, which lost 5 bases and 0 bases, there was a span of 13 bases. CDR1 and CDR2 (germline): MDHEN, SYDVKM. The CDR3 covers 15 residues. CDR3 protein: CASSPTQGMNTEAFF. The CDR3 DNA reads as TGTGCCAGCAGTCCCACACAGGGTATGAACACTGAAGCTTTCTTT.

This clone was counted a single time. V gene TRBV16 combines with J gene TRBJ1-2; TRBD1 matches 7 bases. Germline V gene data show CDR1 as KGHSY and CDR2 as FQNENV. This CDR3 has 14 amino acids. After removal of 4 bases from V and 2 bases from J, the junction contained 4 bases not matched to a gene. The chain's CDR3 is CASSLRTGNYGYTF. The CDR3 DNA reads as TGTGCCAGCAGCCTCAGGACAGGCAACTATGGCTACACCTTC.

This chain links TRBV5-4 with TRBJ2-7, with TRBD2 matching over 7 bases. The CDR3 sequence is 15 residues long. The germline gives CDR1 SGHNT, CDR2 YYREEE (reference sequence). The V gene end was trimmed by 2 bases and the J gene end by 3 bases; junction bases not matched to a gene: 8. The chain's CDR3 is CASSLAGKAHYEQYF. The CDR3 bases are TGTGCCAGCAGCTTAGCGGGAAAGGCTCACTACGAGCAGTACTTC.

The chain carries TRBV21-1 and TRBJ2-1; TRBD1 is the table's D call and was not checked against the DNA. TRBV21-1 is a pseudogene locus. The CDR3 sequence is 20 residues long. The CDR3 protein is CASSKIKGQGKLSSYNEQFF. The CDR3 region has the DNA TGTGCCAGCAGCAAAATAAAGGGACAGGGGAAATTAAGTTCCTACAATGAGCAGTTCTTC.

The CDR3 nucleotides read TGTGCCAGAACTGGGAACACTGAAGCTTTCTTT. Translated: CARTGNTEAFF. The V and J genes are TRBV21-1 and TRBJ1-1. TRBV21-1 is flagged as a pseudogene. The CDR3 consists of 11 residues.

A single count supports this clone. CDR3 sequence: CASSPGQVNTEAFF. In nucleotides, the CDR3 is TGCGCCAGCAGCCCGGGGCAGGTGAACACTGAAGCTTTCTTT. The chain links TRBV5-1 to TRBJ1-1; a possible D gene is TRBD1 (5 bases). Germline CDR1 SGHRS, CDR2 YFSETQ. CDR3 length equals 14 residues. V dropped 4 bases and J dropped 0 bases, with 10 bases sitting between them.

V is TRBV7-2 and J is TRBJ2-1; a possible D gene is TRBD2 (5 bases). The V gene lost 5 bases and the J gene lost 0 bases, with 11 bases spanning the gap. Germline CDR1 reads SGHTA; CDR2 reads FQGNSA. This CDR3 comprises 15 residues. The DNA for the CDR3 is TGTGCCAGCAGCAAGGAGGTCAGCTCCTACAATGAGCAGTTCTTC. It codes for CASSKEVSSYNEQFF.

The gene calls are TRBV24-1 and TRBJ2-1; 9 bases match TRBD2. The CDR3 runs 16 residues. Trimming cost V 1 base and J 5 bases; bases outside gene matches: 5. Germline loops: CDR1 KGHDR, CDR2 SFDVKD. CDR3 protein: CATSDLRASGNNEQFF. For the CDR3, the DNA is TGTGCCACCAGTGATTTAAGGGCTAGCGGGAACAATGAGCAGTTCTTC.

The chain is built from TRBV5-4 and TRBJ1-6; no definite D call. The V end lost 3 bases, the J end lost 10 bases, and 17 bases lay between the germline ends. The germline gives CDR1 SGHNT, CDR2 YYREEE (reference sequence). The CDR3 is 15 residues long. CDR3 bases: TGTGCCAGCAGCTACCGGACCCCTGCTAGCTCACCCCTCCACTTT. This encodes CASSYRTPASSPLHF. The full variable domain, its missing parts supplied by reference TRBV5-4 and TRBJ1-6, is ETGVTQSPTHLIKTRGQQVTLRCSSQSGHNTVSWYQQALGQGPQFIFQYYREEENGRGNFPPRFSGLQFPNYSSELNVNALELDDSALYLCASSYRTPASSPLHFGNGTRLTVT.

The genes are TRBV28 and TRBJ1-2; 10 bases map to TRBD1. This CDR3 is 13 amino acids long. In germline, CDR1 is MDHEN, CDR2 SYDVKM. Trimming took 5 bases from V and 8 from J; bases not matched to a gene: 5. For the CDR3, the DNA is TGTGCCAGCAGTCGACAGGGGGCGCGAGGCTACACCTTC. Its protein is CASSRQGARGYTF.

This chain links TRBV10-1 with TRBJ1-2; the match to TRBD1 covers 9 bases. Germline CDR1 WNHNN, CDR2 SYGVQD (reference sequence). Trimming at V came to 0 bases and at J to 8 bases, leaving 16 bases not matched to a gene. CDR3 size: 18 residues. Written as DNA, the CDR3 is TGCGCCAGCAGTGAGTCGTTGGGACAGGGAGGTCGAGCTAGGGGCTACACCTTC. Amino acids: CASSESLGQGGRARGYTF.

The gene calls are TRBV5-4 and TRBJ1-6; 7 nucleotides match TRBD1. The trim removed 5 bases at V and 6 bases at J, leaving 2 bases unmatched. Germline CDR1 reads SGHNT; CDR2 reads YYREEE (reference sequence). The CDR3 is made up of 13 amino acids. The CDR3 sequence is CASSRDSNSPLHF. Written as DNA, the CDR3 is TGTGCCAGCAGTCGGGACAGTAATTCACCCCTCCACTTT.

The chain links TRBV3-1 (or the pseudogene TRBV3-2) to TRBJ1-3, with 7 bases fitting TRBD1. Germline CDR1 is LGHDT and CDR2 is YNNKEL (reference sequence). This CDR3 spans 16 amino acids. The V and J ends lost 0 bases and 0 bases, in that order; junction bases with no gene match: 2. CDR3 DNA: TGTGCCAGCAGCCAAGAGACAGGGACCTCTGGAAACACCATATATTTT. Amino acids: CASSQETGTSGNTIYF.

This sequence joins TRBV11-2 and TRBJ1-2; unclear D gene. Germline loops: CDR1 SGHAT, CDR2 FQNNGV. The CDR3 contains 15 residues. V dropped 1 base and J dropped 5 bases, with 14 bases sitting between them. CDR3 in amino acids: CASSLVGSTVYGYTF. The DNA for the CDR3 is TGTGCCAGCAGCTTAGTCGGTTCGACCGTGTATGGCTACACCTTC.

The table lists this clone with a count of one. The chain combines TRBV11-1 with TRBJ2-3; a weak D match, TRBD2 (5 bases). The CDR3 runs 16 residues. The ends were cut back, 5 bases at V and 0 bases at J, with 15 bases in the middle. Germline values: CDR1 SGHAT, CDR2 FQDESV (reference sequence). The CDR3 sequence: CASSPGVAASTDTQYF. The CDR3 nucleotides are TGTGCCAGCAGCCCCGGGGTAGCTGCTAGCACAGATACGCAGTATTTT.

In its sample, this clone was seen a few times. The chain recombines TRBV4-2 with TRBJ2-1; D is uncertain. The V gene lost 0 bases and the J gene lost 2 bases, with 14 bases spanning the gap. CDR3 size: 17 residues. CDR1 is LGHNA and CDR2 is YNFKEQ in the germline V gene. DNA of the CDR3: TGTGCCAGCAGCCAAGATACCAGCGCATCTACCTACAATGAGCAGTTCTTC. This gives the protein CASSQDTSASTYNEQFF.